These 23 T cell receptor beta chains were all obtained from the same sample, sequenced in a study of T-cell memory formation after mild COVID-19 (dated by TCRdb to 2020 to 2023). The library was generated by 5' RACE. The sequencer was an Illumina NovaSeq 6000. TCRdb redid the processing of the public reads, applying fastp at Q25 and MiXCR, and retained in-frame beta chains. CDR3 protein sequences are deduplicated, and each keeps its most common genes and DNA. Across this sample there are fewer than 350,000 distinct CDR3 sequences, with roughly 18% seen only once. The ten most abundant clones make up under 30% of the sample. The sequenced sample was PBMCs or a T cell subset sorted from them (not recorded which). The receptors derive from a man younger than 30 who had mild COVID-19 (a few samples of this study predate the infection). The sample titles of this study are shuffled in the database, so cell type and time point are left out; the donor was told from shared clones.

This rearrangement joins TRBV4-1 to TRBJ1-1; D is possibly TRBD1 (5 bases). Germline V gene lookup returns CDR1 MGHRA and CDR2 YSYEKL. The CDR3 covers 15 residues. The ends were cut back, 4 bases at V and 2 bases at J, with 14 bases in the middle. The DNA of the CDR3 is TGCGCCAGCAGCCCGACACCGGGACGTAACACTGAAGCTTTCTTT. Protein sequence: CASSPTPGRNTEAFF.

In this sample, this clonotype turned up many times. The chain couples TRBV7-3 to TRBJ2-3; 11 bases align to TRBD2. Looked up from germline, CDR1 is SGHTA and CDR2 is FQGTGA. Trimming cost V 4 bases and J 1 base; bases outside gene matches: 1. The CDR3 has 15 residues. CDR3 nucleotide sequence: TGTGCCAGCAGCTCACTAGCGGGGGGCACAGATACGCAGTATTTT. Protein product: CASSSLAGGTDTQYF.

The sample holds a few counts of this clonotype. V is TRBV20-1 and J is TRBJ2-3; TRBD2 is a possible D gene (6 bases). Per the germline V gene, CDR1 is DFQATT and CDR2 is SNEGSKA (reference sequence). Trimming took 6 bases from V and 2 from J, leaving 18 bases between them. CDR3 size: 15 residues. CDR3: CSARDFTALTDTQYF. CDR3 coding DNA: TGCAGTGCGCGGGACTTCACCGCCCTCACAGATACGCAGTATTTT.

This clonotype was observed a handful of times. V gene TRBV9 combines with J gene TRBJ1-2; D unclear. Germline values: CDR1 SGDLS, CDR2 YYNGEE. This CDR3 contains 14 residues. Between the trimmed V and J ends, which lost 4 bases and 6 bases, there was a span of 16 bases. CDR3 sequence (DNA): TGTGCCAGCAGCCCGTGGAGAGGAATAGATGGCTACACCTTC. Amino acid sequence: CASSPWRGIDGYTF.

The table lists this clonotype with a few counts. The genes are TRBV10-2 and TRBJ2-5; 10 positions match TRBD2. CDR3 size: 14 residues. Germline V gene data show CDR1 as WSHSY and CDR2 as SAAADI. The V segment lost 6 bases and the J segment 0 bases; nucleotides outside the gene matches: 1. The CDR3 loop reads CASRLAGYQETQYF. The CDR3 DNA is TGCGCCAGCAGACTAGCGGGGTACCAAGAGACCCAGTACTTC.

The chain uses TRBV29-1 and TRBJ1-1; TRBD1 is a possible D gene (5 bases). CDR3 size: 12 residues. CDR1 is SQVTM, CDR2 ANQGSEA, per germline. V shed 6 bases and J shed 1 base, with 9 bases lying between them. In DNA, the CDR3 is TGCAGCGTGAATACAGGGAACACTGAAGCTTTCTTT. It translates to CSVNTGNTEAFF.

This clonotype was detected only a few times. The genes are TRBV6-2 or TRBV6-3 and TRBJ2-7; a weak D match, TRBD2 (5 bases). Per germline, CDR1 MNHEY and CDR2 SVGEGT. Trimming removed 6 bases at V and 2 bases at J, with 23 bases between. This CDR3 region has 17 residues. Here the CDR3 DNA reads TGTGCCAGCAGCCCACTCGGGAAGGTAATTCGCCCCTACGAGCAGTACTTC. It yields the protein CASSPLGKVIRPYEQYF.

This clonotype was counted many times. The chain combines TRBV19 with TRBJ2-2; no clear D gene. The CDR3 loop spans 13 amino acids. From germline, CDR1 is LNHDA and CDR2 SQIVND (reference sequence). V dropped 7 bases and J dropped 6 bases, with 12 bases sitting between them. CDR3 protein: CASTVIGSGELFF. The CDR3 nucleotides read TGTGCCAGTACGGTCATCGGGTCCGGGGAGCTGTTTTTT. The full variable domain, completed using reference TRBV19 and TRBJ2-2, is DGGITQSPKYLFRKEGQNVTLSCEQNLNHDAMYWYRQDPGQGLRLIYYSQIVNDFQKGDIAEGYSVSREKKESFPLTVTSAQKNPTAFYLCASTVIGSGELFFGEGSRLTVL.

The CDR3 DNA follows: TGCGCCAGCAGCCAAGATTACGGTATTGCACCCCTCCACTTT. It is translated as CASSQDYGIAPLHF. The chain employs TRBV4-3 and TRBJ1-6; D is undetermined. CDR1 and CDR2 from the germline V gene are LGHNA and YSLEER. The CDR3 runs to 14 residues. V was clipped by 0 bases and J by 11 bases, with 11 bases between them.

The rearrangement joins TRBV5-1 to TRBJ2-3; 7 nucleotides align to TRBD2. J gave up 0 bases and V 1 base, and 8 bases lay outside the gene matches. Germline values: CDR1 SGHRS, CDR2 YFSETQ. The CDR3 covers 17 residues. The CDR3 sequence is CASSLNRLAISTDTQYF. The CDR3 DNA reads TGCGCCAGCAGCTTGAATAGACTAGCTATTAGCACAGATACGCAGTATTTT.

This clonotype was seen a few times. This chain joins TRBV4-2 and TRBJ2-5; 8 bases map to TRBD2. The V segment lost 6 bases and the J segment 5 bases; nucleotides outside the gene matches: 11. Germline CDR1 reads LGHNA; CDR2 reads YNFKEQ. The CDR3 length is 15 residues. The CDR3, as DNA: TGTGCCAGCAGGCTCGGGACTAGTGAAGGGGAGACCCAGTACTTC. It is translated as CASRLGTSEGETQYF.

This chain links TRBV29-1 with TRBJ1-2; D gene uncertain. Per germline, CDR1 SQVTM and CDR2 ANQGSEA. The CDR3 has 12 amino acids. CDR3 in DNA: TGCAGTCAGCAAAGTGATAGCCTTGGTTACACCTTC. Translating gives CSQQSDSLGYTF.

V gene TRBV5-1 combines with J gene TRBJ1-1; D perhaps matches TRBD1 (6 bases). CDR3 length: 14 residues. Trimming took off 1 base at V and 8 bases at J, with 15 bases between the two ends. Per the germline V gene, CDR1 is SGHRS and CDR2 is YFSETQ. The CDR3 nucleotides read TGCGCCAGCAGCTTGACGGGGGGCGGATCAGAAGCTTTCTTT. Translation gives CASSLTGGGSEAFF.

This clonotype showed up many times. The CDR3 DNA is TGTGCCAGCAGCTTAAATCAAAGGGATGTGGAGTACTTC. Its protein is CASSLNQRDVEYF. The rearrangement uses TRBV7-2 and TRBJ2-7; D is undetermined. From germline, CDR1 is SGHTA and CDR2 FQGNSA. Deletions cut 2 bases from V and 11 bases from J, with 16 bases between. The CDR3 is made up of 13 amino acids.

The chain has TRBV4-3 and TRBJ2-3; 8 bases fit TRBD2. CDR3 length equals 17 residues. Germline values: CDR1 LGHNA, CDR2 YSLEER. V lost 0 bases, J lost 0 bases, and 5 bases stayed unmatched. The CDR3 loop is CASSQDGASGSTDTQYF. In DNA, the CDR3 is TGCGCCAGCAGCCAAGACGGGGCTAGCGGGAGCACAGATACGCAGTATTTT.

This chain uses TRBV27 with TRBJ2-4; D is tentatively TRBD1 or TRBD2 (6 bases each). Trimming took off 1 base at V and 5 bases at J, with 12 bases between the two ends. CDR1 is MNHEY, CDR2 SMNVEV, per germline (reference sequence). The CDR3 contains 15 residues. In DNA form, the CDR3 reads TGTGCCAGCAGTTTATACGGGGGCAGGGAAAACATTCAGTACTTC. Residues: CASSLYGGRENIQYF.

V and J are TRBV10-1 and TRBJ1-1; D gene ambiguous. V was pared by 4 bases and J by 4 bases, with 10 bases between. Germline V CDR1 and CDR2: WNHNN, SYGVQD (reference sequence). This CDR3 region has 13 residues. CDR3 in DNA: TGCGCCAGCAGTGCAGGTCCTGCCACTGAAGCTTTCTTT. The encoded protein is CASSAGPATEAFF.

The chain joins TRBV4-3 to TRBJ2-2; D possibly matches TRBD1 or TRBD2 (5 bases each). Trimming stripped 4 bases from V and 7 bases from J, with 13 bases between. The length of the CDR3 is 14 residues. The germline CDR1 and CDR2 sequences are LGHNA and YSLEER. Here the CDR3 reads CASSPRGPLGELFF. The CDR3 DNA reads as TGCGCCAGCAGCCCCCGGGGACCACTCGGGGAGCTGTTTTTT.

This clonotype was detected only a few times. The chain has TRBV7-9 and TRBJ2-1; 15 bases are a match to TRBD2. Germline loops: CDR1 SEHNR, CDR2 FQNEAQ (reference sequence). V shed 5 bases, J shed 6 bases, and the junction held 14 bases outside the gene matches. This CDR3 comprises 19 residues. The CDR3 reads CASSLRGTSGGLRINEQFF. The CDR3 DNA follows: TGTGCCAGCAGCCTTAGGGGGACTAGCGGGGGGCTACGGATCAATGAGCAGTTCTTC.

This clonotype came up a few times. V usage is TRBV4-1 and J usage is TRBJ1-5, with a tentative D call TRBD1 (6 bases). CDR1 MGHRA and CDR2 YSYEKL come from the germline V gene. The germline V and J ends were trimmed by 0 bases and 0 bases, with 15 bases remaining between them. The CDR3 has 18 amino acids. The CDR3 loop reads CASSQEPPGADSNQPQHF. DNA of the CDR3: TGCGCCAGCAGCCAAGAACCGCCAGGGGCAGATAGCAATCAGCCCCAGCATTTT.

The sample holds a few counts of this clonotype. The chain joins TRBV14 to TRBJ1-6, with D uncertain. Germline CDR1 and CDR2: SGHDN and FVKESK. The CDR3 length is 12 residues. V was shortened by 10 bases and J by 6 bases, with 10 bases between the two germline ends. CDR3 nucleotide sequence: TGTGCCACCCCAGACCGTAATTCACCCCTCCACTTT. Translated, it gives CATPDRNSPLHF.

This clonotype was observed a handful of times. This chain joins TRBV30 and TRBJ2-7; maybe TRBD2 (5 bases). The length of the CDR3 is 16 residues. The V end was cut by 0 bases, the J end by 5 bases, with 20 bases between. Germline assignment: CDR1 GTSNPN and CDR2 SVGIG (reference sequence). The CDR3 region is CAWSVLFRRLGNEQYF. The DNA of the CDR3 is TGTGCCTGGAGTGTACTTTTCCGTAGGCTCGGGAACGAGCAGTACTTC.

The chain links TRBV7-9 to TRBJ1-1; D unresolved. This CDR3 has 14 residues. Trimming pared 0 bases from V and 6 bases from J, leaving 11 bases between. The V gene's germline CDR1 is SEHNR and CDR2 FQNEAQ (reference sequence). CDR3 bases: TGTGCCAGCAGCTTAGCCCGACCGGGTTCTGAAGCTTTCTTT. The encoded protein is CASSLARPGSEAFF.